Listed below are T cell receptor beta chains from one sample, sequenced in a study of cytomegalovirus exposure and HLA in healthy donors. This table comes from immunoSEQ multiplex PCR, and its TCRdb copy is limited to in-frame clones, with some not included. The repertoire holds approximately 220,000 clones, approximately 90% seen once, with about 2.8% in the top ten. The specimen was PBMCs. The receptors were gathered from a man between 18 and 35 years old in good health and CMV-seronegative. CDR3s include the opening cysteine and the closing phenylalanine or tryptophan. D genes are given only for firm matches. The listing skips clone size in some rows; elsewhere it reads once, few, many or a size class.

v_call	clone_size	j_call	d_call	cdr3_aa	cdr3_nt
TRBV19	few	TRBJ2-7	TRBD2	CASSISAGVFHEQYF	TGTGCCAGTAGTATTAGTGCGGGAGTGTTTCACGAGCAGTACTTC
TRBV7-2	-	TRBJ2-5	TRBD2	CASSLVGTSGGETQYF	TGTGCCAGCAGCTTAGTTGGGACTAGCGGGGGAGAGACCCAGTACTTC
TRBV6-5	-	TRBJ2-7	-	CASSRPGESNQQYF	TGTGCCAGCAGTAGGCCCGGGGAATCGAATCAGCAGTACTTC
TRBV9	-	TRBJ2-7	-	CASSVDAGYEQYF	TGTGCCAGCAGCGTAGATGCGGGCTACGAGCAGTACTTC
TRBV28	once	TRBJ2-7	TRBD1	CAIGGAGMVEQYF	TGTGCCATAGGGGGCGCTGGTATGGTCGAGCAGTACTTC
TRBV6-5	-	TRBJ2-2	-	CASSYSIRLNTGELFF	TGTGCCAGCAGTTACTCGATCAGATTGAACACCGGGGAGCTGTTTTTT
TRBV7-2	-	TRBJ2-1	TRBD1	CASSFDRVAGEQFF	TGTGCCAGCAGCTTCGACAGGGTAGCAGGGGAGCAGTTCTTC
TRBV2	-	TRBJ1-1	TRBD1	CASSATGIRAFF	TGTGCCAGCAGTGCGACAGGGATTCGAGCTTTCTTT
TRBV14	-	TRBJ2-2	-	CASSPLRAVTGELFF	TGTGCCAGCAGCCCCCTGAGGGCGGTCACCGGGGAGCTGTTTTTT
TRBV7-2	-	TRBJ2-1	TRBD2	CASSLTGEGEQFF	TGTGCCAGCAGCTTGACGGGGGAGGGTGAGCAGTTCTTC
TRBV6-5	-	TRBJ1-3	-	CASSYTISGNTIYF	TGTGCCAGCAGTTACACAATCTCTGGAAACACCATATATTTT
TRBV6-1	once	TRBJ1-3	-	CASSEFGEGHSGNTIYF	TGTGCCAGCAGTGAATTTGGGGAGGGCCACTCTGGAAACACCATATATTTT
TRBV4-1	-	TRBJ1-3	TRBD1	CASSRDRVAGNTIYF	TGCGCCAGCAGCCGAGACAGGGTGGCTGGAAACACCATATATTTT
TRBV2	once	TRBJ2-7	TRBD1	CASSEVRDRGIYEQYF	TGTGCCAGCAGTGAGGTCCGGGACAGGGGGATCTACGAGCAGTACTTC
TRBV28	-	TRBJ1-5	-	CASSPNGQPQHF	TGTGCCAGCAGTCCCAACGGGCAGCCCCAGCATTTT
TRBV6-4	-	TRBJ2-1	TRBD2	CASSDSPSGNWNEQFF	TGTGCCAGCAGTGACTCACCCAGCGGGAATTGGAATGAGCAGTTCTTC
TRBV6-1	-	TRBJ1-2	-	CASSEPLWRGGNYGYTF	TGTGCCAGCAGTGAACCCCTTTGGAGGGGGGGTAACTATGGCTACACCTTC
TRBV4-1	-	TRBJ2-2	TRBD2	CASSKGSGQPRLRGDTGELFF	TGCGCCAGCTCCAAGGGTAGCGGCCAGCCAAGACTACGGGGGGACACCGGGGAGCTGTTTTTT
TRBV28	-	TRBJ2-3	TRBD2	CASSPPNHSGRQYF	TGTGCCAGCAGTCCGCCCAATCATAGCGGGAGGCAGTATTTT
TRBV30	once	TRBJ1-2	-	CAWSYTGGYGYTF	TGTGCCTGGAGTTATACGGGGGGTTATGGCTACACCTTC
TRBV11-1	-	TRBJ1-5	-	CASSLRGNQPQHF	TGTGCCAGCAGCTTGAGGGGCAATCAGCCCCAGCATTTT
TRBV4-1	-	TRBJ1-5	-	CASSQVGVGQPQHF	TGCGCCAGCAGCCAAGTCGGAGTGGGTCAGCCCCAGCATTTT
TRBV18	-	TRBJ1-5	TRBD1	CASSGQGDQPQHF	TGTGCCAGCTCAGGACAGGGCGATCAGCCCCAGCATTTT
TRBV6-1	-	TRBJ2-6	-	CAIRPTFLGANVLTF	TGTGCCATCCGACCGACATTTTTGGGGGCCAACGTCCTGACTTTC